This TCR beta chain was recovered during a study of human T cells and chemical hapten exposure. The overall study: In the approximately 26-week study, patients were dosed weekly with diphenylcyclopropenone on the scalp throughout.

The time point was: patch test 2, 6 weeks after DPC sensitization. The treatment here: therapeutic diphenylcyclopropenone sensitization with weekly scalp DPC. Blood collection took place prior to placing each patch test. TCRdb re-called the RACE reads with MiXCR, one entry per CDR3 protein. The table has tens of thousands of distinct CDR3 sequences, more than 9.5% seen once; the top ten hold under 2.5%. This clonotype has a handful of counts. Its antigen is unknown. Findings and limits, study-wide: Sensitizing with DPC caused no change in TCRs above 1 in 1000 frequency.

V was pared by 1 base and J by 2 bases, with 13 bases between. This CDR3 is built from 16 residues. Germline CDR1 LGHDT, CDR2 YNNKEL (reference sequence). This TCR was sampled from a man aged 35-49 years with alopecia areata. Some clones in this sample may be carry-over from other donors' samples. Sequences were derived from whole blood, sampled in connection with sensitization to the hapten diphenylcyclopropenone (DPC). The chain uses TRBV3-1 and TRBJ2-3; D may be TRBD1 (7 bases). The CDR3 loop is CASSQVGGQYTDTQYF. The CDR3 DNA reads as TGTGCCAGCAGCCAAGTCGGGGGACAGTACACAGATACGCAGTATTTT.